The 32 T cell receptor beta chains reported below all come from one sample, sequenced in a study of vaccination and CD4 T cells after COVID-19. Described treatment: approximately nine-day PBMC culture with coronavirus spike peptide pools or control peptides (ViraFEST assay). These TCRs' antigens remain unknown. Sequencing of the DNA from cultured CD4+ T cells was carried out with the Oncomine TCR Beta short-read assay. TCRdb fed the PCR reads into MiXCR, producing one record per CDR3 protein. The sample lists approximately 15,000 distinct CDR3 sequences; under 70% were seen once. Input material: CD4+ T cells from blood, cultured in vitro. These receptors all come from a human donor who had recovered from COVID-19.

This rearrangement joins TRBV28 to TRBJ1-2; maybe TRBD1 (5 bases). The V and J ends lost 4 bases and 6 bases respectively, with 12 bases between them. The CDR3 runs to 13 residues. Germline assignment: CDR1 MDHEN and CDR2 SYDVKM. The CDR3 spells CASSSGGGNGYTF. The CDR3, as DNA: TGTGCCAGCAGTTCCGGGGGGGGTAATGGCTACACCTTC.

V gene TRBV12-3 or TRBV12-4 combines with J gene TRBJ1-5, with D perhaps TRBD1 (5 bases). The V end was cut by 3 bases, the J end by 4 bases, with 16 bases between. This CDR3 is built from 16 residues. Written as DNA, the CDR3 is TGTGCCAGCAGTTTTGCAGGGTTGGCCCTAAATCAGCCCCAGCATTTT. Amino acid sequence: CASSFAGLALNQPQHF.

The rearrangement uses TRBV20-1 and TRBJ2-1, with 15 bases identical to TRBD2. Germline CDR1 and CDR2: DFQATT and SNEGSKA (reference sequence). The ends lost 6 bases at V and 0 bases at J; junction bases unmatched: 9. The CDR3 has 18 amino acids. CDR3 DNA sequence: TGCAGTGCCGGCGGGACTAGCGGGGGGTCGTTCTCCTACAATGAGCAGTTCTTC. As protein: CSAGGTSGGSFSYNEQFF.

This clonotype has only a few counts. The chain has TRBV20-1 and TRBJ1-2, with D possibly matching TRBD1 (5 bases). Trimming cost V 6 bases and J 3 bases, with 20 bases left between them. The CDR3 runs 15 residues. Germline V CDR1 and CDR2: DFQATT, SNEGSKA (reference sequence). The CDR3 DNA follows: TGCAGTGCCCCCCTTCATGGGGGGAGTGACTATGGCTACACCTTC. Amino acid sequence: CSAPLHGGSDYGYTF.

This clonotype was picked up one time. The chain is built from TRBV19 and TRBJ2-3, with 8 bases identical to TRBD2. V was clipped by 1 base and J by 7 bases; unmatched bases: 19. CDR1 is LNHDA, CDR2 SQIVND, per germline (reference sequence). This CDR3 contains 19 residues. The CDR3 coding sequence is TGTGCCAGTAGTATAGCCCTCGCGGGATGGTCCCCGGGGGGGAATACGCAGTATTTT. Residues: CASSIALAGWSPGGNTQYF.

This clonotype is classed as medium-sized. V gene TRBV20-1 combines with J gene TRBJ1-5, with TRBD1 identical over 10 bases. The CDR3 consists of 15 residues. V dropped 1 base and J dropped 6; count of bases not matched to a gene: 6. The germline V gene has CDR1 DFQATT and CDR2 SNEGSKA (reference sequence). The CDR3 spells CSARVATGGGQPQHF. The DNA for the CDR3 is TGCAGTGCTAGAGTGGCGACAGGGGGCGGTCAGCCCCAGCATTTT.

The CDR3 bases are TGTGCCAGCACCAAAGGGTATGAGCAGTTCTTC. Translation gives CASTKGYEQFF. The chain carries TRBV6-1 and TRBJ2-1, with D unclear. The CDR3 is 11 residues long. V lost 7 bases and J 8 bases, leaving 9 bases between the germline ends. Germline CDR1 and CDR2: MNHNS and SASEGT.

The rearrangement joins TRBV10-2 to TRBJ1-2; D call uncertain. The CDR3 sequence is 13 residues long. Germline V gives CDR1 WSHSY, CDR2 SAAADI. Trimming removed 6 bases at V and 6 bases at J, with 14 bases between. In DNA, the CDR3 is TGCGCCAGCAGCGACACCGGATCCGATGGCTACACCTTC. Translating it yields CASSDTGSDGYTF.

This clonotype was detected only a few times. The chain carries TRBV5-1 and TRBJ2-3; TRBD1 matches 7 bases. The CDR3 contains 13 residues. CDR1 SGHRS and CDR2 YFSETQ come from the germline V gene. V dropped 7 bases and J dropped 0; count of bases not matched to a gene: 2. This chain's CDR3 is CASGQESTDTQYF. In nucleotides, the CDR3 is TGCGCCAGCGGACAGGAGAGCACAGATACGCAGTATTTT.

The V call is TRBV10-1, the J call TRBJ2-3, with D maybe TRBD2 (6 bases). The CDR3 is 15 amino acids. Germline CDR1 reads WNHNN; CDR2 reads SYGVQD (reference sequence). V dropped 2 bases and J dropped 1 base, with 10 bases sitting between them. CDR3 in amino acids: CASSEGRGRTDTQYF. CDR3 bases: TGCGCCAGCAGTGAGGGGCGGGGACGCACAGATACGCAGTATTTT.

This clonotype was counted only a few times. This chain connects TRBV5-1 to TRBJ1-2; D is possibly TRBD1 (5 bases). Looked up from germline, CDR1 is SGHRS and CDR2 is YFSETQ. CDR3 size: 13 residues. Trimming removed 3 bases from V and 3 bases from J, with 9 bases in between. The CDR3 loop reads CASSSTAYYGYTF. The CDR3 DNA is TGCGCCAGCAGCTCGACAGCCTACTATGGCTACACCTTC.

The CDR3 sequence: CASRSSSYNEQFF. The CDR3 DNA follows: TGTGCCAGCAGGTCGAGCTCCTACAATGAGCAGTTCTTC. This rearrangement joins TRBV6-1 to TRBJ2-1; D gene uncertain. CDR1 is MNHNS, CDR2 SASEGT, per germline. V lost 6 bases, J lost 0 bases, and 6 bases lay in between. The CDR3 length is 13 residues.

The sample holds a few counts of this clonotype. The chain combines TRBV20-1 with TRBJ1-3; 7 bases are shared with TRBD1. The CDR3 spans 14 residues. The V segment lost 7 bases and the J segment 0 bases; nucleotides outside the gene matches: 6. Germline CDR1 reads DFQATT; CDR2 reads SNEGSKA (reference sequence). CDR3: CSVAGDSSGNTIYF. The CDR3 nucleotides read TGCAGTGTCGCCGGGGACAGCTCTGGAAACACCATATATTTT.

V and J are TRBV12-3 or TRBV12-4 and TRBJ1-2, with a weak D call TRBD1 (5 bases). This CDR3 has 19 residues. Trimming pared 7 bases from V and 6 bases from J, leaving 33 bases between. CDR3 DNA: TGTGCCAGCATCCTCCAGGGTTGGTACCCTGACCGCGCGGAAGATGGCTACACCTTC. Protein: CASILQGWYPDRAEDGYTF.

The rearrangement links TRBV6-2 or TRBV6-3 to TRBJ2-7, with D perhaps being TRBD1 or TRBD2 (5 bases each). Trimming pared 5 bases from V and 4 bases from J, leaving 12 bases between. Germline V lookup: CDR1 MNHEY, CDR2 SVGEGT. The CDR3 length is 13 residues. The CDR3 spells CASSGDRTYEQYF. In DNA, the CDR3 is TGTGCCAGCAGTGGGGACCGCACATACGAGCAGTACTTC.

The CDR3 DNA is TGTGCCAGCAGCTTAGCTGGTTCTGCGGGTCAGTCGAATTCACCCCTCCACTTT. Amino acid sequence: CASSLAGSAGQSNSPLHF. The chain combines TRBV7-6 with TRBJ1-6; no clear D gene. The V and J ends lost 0 bases and 7 bases respectively, with 19 bases between them. This CDR3 is built from 18 residues. Germline lookup yields CDR1 SGHVS and CDR2 FNYEAQ.

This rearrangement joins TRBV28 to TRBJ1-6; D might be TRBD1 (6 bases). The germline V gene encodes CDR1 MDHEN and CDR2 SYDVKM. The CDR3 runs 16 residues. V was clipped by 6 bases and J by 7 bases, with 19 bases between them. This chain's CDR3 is CASSLEGGAWNSPLHF. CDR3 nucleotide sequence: TGTGCCAGCAGCCTTGAAGGGGGGGCCTGGAATTCACCCCTCCACTTT.

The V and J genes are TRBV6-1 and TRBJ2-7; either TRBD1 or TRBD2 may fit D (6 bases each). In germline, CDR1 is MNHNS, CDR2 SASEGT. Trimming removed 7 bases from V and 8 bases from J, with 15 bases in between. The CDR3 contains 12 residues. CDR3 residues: CASTEGVIKQYF. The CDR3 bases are TGTGCCAGCACGGAGGGGGTGATAAAGCAGTACTTC.

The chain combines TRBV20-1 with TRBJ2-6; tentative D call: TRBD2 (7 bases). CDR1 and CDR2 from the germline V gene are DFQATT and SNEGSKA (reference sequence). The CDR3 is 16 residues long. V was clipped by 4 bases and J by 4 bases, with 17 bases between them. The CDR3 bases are TGCAGTGCTAAATTCAACGGGGGGCGCGGGGCCAACGTCCTGACTTTC. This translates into CSAKFNGGRGANVLTF.

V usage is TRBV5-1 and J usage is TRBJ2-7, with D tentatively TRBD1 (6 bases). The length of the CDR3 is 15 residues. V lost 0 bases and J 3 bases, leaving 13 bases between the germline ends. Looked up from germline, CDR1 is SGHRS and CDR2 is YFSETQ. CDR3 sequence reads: CASSLEGTSIYEQYF. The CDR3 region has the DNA TGCGCCAGCAGCTTGGAGGGGACATCTATCTACGAGCAGTACTTC.

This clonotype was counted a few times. CDR3 nucleotides: TGTGCCAGCTCCCCTGACAGGGCGAGTGGCTACACCTTC. Translated, it gives CASSPDRASGYTF. The chain links TRBV2 to TRBJ1-2; TRBD1 matches 7 bases. The length of the CDR3 is 13 residues. J gave up 7 bases and V 8 bases, and 10 bases lay outside the gene matches. Germline V CDR1 and CDR2: SNHLY, FYNNEI.

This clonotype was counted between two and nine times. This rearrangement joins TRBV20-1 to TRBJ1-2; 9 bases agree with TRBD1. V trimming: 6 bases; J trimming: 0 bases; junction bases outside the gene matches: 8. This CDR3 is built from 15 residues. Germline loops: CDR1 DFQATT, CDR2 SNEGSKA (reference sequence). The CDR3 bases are TGCAGTGCCCCGGACAGGGGCTCATCTAACTATGGCTACACCTTC. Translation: CSAPDRGSSNYGYTF.

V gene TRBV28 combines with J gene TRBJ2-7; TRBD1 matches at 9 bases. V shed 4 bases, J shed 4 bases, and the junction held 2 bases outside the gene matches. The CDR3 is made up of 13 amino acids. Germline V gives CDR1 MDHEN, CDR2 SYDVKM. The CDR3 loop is CASSSGQGYEQYF. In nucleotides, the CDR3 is TGTGCCAGCAGTTCAGGACAGGGGTACGAGCAGTACTTC.

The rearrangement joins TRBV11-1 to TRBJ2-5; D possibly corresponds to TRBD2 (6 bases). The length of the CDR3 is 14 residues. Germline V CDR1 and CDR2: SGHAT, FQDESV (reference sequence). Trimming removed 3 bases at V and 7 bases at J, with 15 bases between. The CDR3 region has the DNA TGTGCCAGCAGCTTCGAATCTGCGGGGCGGACCCAGTACTTC. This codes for CASSFESAGRTQYF.

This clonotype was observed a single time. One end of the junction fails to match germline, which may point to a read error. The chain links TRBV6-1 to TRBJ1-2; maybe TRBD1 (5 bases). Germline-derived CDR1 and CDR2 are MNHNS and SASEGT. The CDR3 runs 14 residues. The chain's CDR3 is CASSAPGTVYGHTF. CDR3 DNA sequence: TGTGCCAGCAGTGCCCCCGGGACGGTATATGGCCACACCTTC.

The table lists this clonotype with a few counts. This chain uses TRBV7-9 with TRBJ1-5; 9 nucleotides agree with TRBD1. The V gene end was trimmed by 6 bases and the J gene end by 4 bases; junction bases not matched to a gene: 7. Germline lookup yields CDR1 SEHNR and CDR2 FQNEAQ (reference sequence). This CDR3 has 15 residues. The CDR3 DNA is TGTGCCAGCAGTTTACAGGGGGCTGGGAATCAGCCCCAGCATTTT. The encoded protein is CASSLQGAGNQPQHF.

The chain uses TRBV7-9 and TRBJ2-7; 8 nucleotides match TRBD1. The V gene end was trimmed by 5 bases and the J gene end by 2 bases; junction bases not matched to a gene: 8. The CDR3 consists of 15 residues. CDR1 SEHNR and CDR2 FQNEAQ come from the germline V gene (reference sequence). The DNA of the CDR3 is TGTGCCAGCAGCGCTGACAGGGGAGCGGCCTACGAGCAGTACTTC. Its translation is CASSADRGAAYEQYF.

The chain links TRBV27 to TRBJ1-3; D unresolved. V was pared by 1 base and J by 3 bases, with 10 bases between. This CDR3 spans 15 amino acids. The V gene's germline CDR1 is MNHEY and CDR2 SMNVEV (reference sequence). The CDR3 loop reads CASSLLGKGGNTIYF. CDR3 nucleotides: TGTGCCAGCAGTTTATTAGGTAAAGGTGGAAACACCATATATTTT.

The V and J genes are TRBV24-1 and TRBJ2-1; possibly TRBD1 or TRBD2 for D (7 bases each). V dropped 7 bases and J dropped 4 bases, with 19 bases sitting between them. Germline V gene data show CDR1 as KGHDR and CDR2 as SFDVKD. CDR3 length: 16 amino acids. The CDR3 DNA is TGTGCCACCAGGGGGGGGACCTCAGGGGGTTACAATGAGCAGTTCTTC. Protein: CATRGGTSGGYNEQFF.

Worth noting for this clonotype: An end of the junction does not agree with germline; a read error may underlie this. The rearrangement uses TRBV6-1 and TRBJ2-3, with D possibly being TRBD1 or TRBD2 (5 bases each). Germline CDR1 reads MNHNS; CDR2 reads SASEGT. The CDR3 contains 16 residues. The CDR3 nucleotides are TGTGCCAGCAGTGAAAGGGGAGCCCTTAGCACAGACACGCAGTATTTT. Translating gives CASSERGALSTDTQYF.

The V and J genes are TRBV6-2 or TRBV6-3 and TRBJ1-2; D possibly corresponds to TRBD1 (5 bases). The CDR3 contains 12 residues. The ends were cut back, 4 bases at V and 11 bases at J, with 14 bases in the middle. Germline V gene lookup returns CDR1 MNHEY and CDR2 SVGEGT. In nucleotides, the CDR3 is TGTGCCAGCAGTTCAACGACAGAGCAGTACACCTTC. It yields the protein CASSSTTEQYTF.

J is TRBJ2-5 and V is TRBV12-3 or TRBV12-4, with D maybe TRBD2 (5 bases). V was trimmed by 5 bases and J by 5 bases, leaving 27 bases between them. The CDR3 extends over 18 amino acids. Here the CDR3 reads CASSDEGLFQRGMETQYF. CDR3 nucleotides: TGTGCCAGCAGTGACGAGGGATTATTCCAACGGGGTATGGAGACCCAGTACTTC.